The entry that follows covers one TCR beta chain sequence. This receptor's antigen is unknown. It has no much larger one-base neighbor in the sample; base qualities were not kept. The sample belongs to a study of cytomegalovirus exposure and HLA in healthy donors (dated by TCRdb to 2016 to 2017). For the wider study: An earlier analysis of approximately 600 of the donors reported 250 to 350 Gb of sequence data and 100 million to 140 million unique TCR beta sequences from 150 million to 200 million T cells. An early release covering 550 to 650 HLA-typed donors comprised 250 to 350 gigabases of sequencing data and roughly 86 million unique TCR sequences. Of the approximately 400 genotyped donors, 75% to 85% were placed in the genetic ancestry cluster associated with self-reported Caucasian donors. The study was designed to test whether signatures of past pathogen exposure could be identified by cataloging public T cell receptors. The study used immunosequencing to profile the T cell repertoires of 666 subjects and linked those repertoires to cytomegalovirus serostatus. Besides the first cohort of 666 subjects, a separate validation cohort made up of about 120 different subjects was used. To predict cytomegalovirus infection status, the study combined high-throughput TCR immunosequencing, statistical association of individual TCRs with disease status, and machine learning. In a later analysis, previously published TCR beta repertoires from 550 to 750 donors were re-analyzed and high-resolution HLA genotyping was added so that TCR occurrence patterns could be studied. In the later analysis, no new phenotypic data were used to find candidate immune exposures; instead, reliance was placed on TCR beta sequences and their occurrence across donors. An earlier analysis of approximately 640 of the donors applied high-throughput TCR beta sequencing to assess whether each TCR beta V gene segment acted as functional or pseudogenic. Alongside the repertoire data, information on donor age, sex, ethnicity and CMV serostatus was compiled. A later genetic analysis used genome-wide SNP genotypes for 398 of the 666 donors, treating that subset as a discovery cohort. All discovery cohort repertoires had been generated on a single sequencing platform. HLA typing included class I and class II loci at four-digit resolution. The number of typed donors differed by locus: about 629-630 for A, B, C, DRB1 and DQB1; approximately 530 for DQA1; approximately 600 for DPA1; and roughly 470 for DPB1. Four or five DR-DQ haplotypes were handled as single units for association and clustering because linkage in the cohort was strong. Across approximately 400 genotyped donors of the cohort, an average of approximately 200,000 unique TCR beta nucleotide sequences per donor were sequenced, and about a sixth of those sequences were non-productive. General conclusions and limits of the study: In a later analysis, several top co-occurrence clusters were reported to appear linked to parvovirus B19, influenza, CMV and Epstein-Barr virus. The authors suggested that the approach could potentially be extended to other disease states and immunological phenotypes. Some IMGT-functional V segments, including TRBV6-2 and TRBV6-3, could not be told apart with the 87-base-pair reads, so those segments were excluded. In a later analysis, HLA-associated TCR beta chains were found to be more clonally expanded and to have lower generation probabilities than equally common non-associated chains. Because counts were too low, roughly 17 rarely observed V segments, including chromosome 9 orphons, were left out of the earlier analysis of over 550 of the donors. According to a later genetic analysis, donors in an Asian-associated ancestry cluster had fewer N-insertions in productive TCRs than the roughly 670-donor mean. The cohort was sequenced for TCR beta chains only, and without alpha or paired-chain data the features that could be detected were limited. Correlated functional status among segregating V segments might reflect linkage disequilibrium, but an unknown experimental factor could not be ruled out. Presence/absence analyses assumed roughly uniform sequencing depth across donors, an assumption that may not hold. A later analysis found that most CMV-associated TCR beta chains appeared HLA-restricted, with HLA associations seemingly driven largely by CMV exposure. A further reported finding was that TCR beta sequences accurately predicted the HLA-A and HLA-B alleles for most subjects in the first cohort. Broadly in line with IMGT annotations, most TCR beta V segments showed up in productive rearrangements about 87% or about 30% of the time in an earlier analysis of around 600 of the donors. At a false discovery rate of 0.05, a later analysis linked under 20,000 TCR beta sequences to specific HLA alleles. Because HLA typing was unavailable for some donors at each locus, only the typed subset was used in association tests. For the cohort, immune exposure information was limited to CMV serostatus. When HLA alleles, especially DR and DQ, strongly co-occurred, TCR associations were difficult to assign to individual alleles. V-gene and J-gene trimming of TCR beta chains was associated with a missense DCLRE1C variant in a later genetic analysis, and the association was replicated in an independent cohort. In both the original and validation cohorts, the classifier was reported to diagnose cytomegalovirus status with high specificity and sensitivity. The study listed 150 to 200 TCR beta chains as associated with cytomegalovirus. A cluster of highly shared sequence variants was judged likely to represent a technical artifact of the sequencing pipeline. Across donors, most TCR sequences were observed very rarely, whereas some public TCRs were present in many individuals. In vitro tests confirmed that a few of the cytomegalovirus-associated TCR beta chains recognize cytomegalovirus antigens. A later analysis found that TCR association rates varied across HLA loci, with DRB1 alleles showing the most associated TCRs and HLA-C alleles the fewest.

The cohort consisted of some 730 healthy bone marrow donors. Cohort members were all nominally healthy when sampled, although unrecorded immune exposures were likely present. The donor tested CMV seronegative, placing the donor among the approximately 360 seronegative members of the cohort. Each donor provided a peripheral blood sample, and peripheral blood mononuclear cells were used for TCR beta sequencing. The Qiagen DNeasy Blood Extraction Kit was used to extract genomic DNA from the blood cell samples. The CDR1 and CDR2 encoded by the germline V gene are SGDLS and YYNGEE. From cysteine to phenylalanine, the CDR3 is 15 amino acids long. The only DNA kept is the CDR3, 45 bases in frame from the first base. Germline trimming: 4 bases from V, 4 bases from J; junction bases outside gene matches: 9. To prepare the library, the immunoSEQ multiplex PCR assay was applied. For the multiplex PCR, a mixture combining 60 forward primers for TCR Vbeta segments and 13 reverse primers for TCR Jbeta segments was used. A multiplex PCR assay on genomic DNA amplified the CDR3 region of rearranged TCR beta genes. Amplified TCR beta libraries were sequenced as 87-base-pair reads on the Illumina HiSeq System. Concerning the study's data processing: A later analysis counted tens of millions of unique TCR beta chains across the 600 to 850 repertoires, and about 10 million of these chains were shared by at least two donors. A nearest-neighbor algorithm error-corrected the raw reads and collapsed the reads into unique sequences, merging closely related sequences to remove PCR and sequencing errors. V, D and J gene segments were assigned by aligning CDR3 sequences to IMGT reference sequences. For a sequence to be retained, a match of at least six nucleotides was required to both a V gene segment and a J gene segment. Rearrangements were classified as productive when the CDR3 lacked stop codons and remained in frame with V and J, and all other rearrangements were classified as non-productive. Following IMGT convention, CDR3 was defined as the stretch from the second conserved V-encoded cysteine up to the conserved J-encoded phenylalanine. In an earlier analysis of roughly 610 of the donors, sequences lacking an unambiguous match to a single V gene segment were excluded. In an earlier analysis of almost 600 of the donors, a V segment was called functional when productive rearrangements were above 56.7%, and segregating when the standard deviation between donors exceeded 5%. A statistical classification framework was built for diagnosing cytomegalovirus status from the catalog of TCR beta chain sequences. A later analysis assigned V and J genes by comparing TCR nucleotide sequences with IMGT/GENE-DB human TR gene sequences. A later analysis assigned CDR3 sequences and most-parsimonious VDJ recombination scenarios with the TCRdist pipeline. In a later analysis, every TCR beta chain was defined by the combination of its CDR3 amino acid sequence and its V-gene family, and reads without a unique V-gene family were dropped. As a way to deal with suspected cross-contamination and a sequencing artifact, a later analysis dropped nearly 600 nucleotide sequences that were highly shared and had low generation probability. For each public chain, a later analysis derived a clonal expansion index from normalized ranks of inferred template counts within each repertoire. Generation probabilities in a later analysis came from a VDJ recombination model fitted to out-of-frame rearrangements, and those results were checked against IGoR. In a later analysis, hypergeometric tests were used to score TCR-TCR, TCR-HLA and TCR-CMV co-occurrence, with a repertoire-size bias correction applied to TCR pairs. A later analysis estimated false discovery rates by permuting HLA or CMV assignments 20 times. A later analysis grouped co-occurring TCRs with DBSCAN, adding TCRdist sequence similarity when clustering within HLA-allele-positive subsets. Repertoires with fewer than 30,000 or more than 120,000 public chains were left out of co-occurrence clustering, as were four to six repertoires with anomalous nucleotide sharing. TCRdb obtained this table from immuneACCESS and retained in-frame rearrangements with V and J assigned. These tables miss some clones; where compared with another copy, unresolved V genes account for less than half of the shortfall, and the remainder is unexplained. V, J and clone size are taken as reported in that table, and D and trimming were inferred from the DNA itself. The sample includes 150,000 to 200,000 clones, with around 73% observed a single time. Together, the top ten hold about 2.4% of the sample.

Sequencing used PBMCs. The receptor was derived from a man in his 60s in good health and CMV-seronegative. The chain is made from TRBV9 and TRBJ1-1; TRBD1 lines up with 8 middle nucleotides. The CDR3 protein sequence reads: CASSTRTGKATEAFF. At the DNA level, the sequence is TGTGCCAGCAGCACCCGGACAGGGAAGGCCACTGAAGCTTTCTTT.